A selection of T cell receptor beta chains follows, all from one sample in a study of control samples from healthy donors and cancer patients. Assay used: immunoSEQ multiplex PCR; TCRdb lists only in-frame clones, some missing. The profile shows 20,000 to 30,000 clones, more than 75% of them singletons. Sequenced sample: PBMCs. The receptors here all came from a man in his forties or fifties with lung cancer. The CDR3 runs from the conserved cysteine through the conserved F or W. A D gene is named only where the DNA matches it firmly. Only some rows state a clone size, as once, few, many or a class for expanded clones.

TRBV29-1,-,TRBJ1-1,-,TGCAGCGTTCGGGGCGAGAGGGCTGAAGCTTTCTTT,CSVRGERAEAFF
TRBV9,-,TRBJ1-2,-,TGTGCCAGCAGCGTAGACAGGGTAGCTAACTATGGCTACACCTTC,CASSVDRVANYGYTF
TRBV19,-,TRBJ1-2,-,TGTGCCAGTAGTTCACTCCAGGACCTTGGGTATGGCTACACCTTC,CASSSLQDLGYGYTF
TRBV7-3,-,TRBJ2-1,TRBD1,TGTGCCAGCAGCTTCCCGAAAATCGACAGGGGTGAACACAATGAGCAGTTCTTC,CASSFPKIDRGEHNEQFF
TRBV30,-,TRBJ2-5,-,TGTGCCTGGAGTAGGTCCTCCCAAGAGACCCAGTACTTC,CAWSRSSQETQYF
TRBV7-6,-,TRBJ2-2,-,TGTGCCAGCGGGGCGGGGGCCCCCCCCCGGGAGCTGTTTTTT,CASGAGAPPRELFF
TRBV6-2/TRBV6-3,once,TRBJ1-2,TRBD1,TGTGCCAGCAGTTACCCAAGGACAGGGGAGGGAGCTAACTATGGCTACACCTTC,CASSYPRTGEGANYGYTF
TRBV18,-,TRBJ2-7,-,TGTGCCAGCTCACCATTGGGACAAGTTAACTACGAGCAGTACTTC,CASSPLGQVNYEQYF
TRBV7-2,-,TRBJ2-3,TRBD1,TGTGCCAGCAGCTCTACCCGGGACAGGGCGGTAGATACGCAGTATTTT,CASSSTRDRAVDTQYF
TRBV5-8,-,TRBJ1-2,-,TGTGCCAGCAGCTTGGTTGTGGGCGCGAACTATGGCTACACCTTC,CASSLVVGANYGYTF
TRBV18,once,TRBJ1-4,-,TGTGCCAGCTCACCGCTCGAGGGAGTTAATGAAAAACTGTTTTTT,CASSPLEGVNEKLFF
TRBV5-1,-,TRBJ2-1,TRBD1,TGCGCCAGCAGCTCCGGGACAGGGGTTCACAATGAGCAGTTCTTC,CASSSGTGVHNEQFF
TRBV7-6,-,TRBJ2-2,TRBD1,TGTGCCAGCAGCCCGGGGACAGACACCGGGGAGCTGTTTTTT,CASSPGTDTGELFF
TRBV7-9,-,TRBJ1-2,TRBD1,TGTGCCAGCAGTGTCAGGGTAGGGGGCTCGAATGGCTACACCTTC,CASSVRVGGSNGYTF
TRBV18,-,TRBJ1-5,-,TGTGCCAGCTCCCTCCTGGGAGGCAATCAGCCCCAGCATTTT,CASSLLGGNQPQHF
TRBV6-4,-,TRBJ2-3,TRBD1,TGTGCCAGCAGTGTCGACAGGGGTGAGGCACTAGGTACGCAGTATTTT,CASSVDRGEALGTQYF
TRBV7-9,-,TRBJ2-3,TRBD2,TGTGCCAGCAGCTTACTAAGCGGGGGCCCAGATACGCAGTATTTT,CASSLLSGGPDTQYF
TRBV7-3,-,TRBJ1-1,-,TGTGCCAGCAGCTTAGAAGTGAACACTGAAGCTTTCTTT,CASSLEVNTEAFF
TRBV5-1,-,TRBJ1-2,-,TGCGCCAGCAACCTGGGGATTGGTCCCTATGGCTACACCTTC,CASNLGIGPYGYTF
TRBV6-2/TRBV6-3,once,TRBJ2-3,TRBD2,TGTGCCAGCAGTTACTTGCTAGGCGGGACTAGCGGCACAGATACGCAGTATTTT,CASSYLLGGTSGTDTQYF
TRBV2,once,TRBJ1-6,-,TGTGCCAGCAGTGGACCCGGGAGGGATTCACCCCTCCACTTT,CASSGPGRDSPLHF
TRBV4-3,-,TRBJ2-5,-,TGCGCCAGCAGCCAACAGGGTCCCCTCGCAGAGACCCAGTACTTC,CASSQQGPLAETQYF
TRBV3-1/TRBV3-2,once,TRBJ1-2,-,TGTGCCAGCAGTCTCCGGGCGTATGGCTACACCTTC,CASSLRAYGYTF
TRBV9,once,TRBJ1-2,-,TGTGCCAGCAGCGTAGATCGGGACGGACTTAACTATGGCTACACCTTC,CASSVDRDGLNYGYTF
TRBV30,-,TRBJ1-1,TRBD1,TGTGCCTCCCGACAGGGGGGGGAGACAGCTTTCTTT,CASRQGGETAFF
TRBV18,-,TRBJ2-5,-,TGTGCCAGCTCACCACCCGGGGCAGGTAAAGAGACCCAGTACTTC,CASSPPGAGKETQYF
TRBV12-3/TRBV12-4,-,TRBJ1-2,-,TGTGCCAGCAGTTACGACAGCTATGGCTACACCTTC,CASSYDSYGYTF
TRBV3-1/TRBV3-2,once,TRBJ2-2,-,TGTGCCAGCAGCCAAGGACAGGGAGGAACCGGGGAGCTGTTTTTT,CASSQGQGGTGELFF
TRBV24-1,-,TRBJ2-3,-,TGTGCCACCAGTGATCGGGCAGATACGCAGTATTTT,CATSDRADTQYF
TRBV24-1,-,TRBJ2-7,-,TGTGCCACCAGTGAAGGGCCCGGGACGGCAACCTACGAGCAGTACTTC,CATSEGPGTATYEQYF
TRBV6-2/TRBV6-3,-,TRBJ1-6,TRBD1,TGTGCCAGCAGTGGGACAGTAAATTCACCCCTCCACTTT,CASSGTVNSPLHF
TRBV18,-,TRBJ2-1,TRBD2,TGTGCCAGCTCACCACCTAGCGGGGGGTACTCCTACAATGAGCAGTTCTTC,CASSPPSGGYSYNEQFF
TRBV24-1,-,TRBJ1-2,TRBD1,TGTGCCACCAGTGATTTGGAGGGGGCCTCCTATGGCTACACCTTC,CATSDLEGASYGYTF
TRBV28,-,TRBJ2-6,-,TGTGCCAGCAGTTTCTCTTTGGCAGGCTACTCTGGGGCCAACGTCCTGACTTTC,CASSFSLAGYSGANVLTF
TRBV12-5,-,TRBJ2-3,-,TGTGCTAGTGGTTTGGGGTTAGGAGGGGGCGAGGGCACAGATACGCAGTATTTT,CASGLGLGGGEGTDTQYF
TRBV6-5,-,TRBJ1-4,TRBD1,TGTGCCAGCAGTCAATCCGGGACAGGCGTAGGAAAACTGTTTTTT,CASSQSGTGVGKLFF
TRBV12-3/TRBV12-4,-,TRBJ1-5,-,TGTGCCAGCAGTTTAGCGCCCTCGCAGCCCCAGCATTTT,CASSLAPSQPQHF
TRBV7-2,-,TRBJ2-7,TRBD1,TGTGCCAGCAGCTGGGAGGGGACAGGGGGGGCCTACGAGCAGTACTTC,CASSWEGTGGAYEQYF
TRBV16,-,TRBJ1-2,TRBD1,TGTGCCAGCAGCCAATCTCCGGACAGGGCCTATGGCTACACCTTC,CASSQSPDRAYGYTF
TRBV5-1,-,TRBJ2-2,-,TGCGCCAGCAGCTTAGCGCGGGTTGGATCCGGGGAGCTGTTTTTT,CASSLARVGSGELFF
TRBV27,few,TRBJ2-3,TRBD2,TGTGCCAGCAGTTTATCGGCTAGCGGTAGCACAGATACGCAGTATTTT,CASSLSASGSTDTQYF
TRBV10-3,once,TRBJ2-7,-,TGTGCCATCAGTCCCACCCCTACCAGGAACGAGCAGTACTTC,CAISPTPTRNEQYF
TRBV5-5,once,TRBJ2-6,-,TGTGCCAGCAGCTTGGTGGGTAACTCTGGGGCCAACGTCCTGACTTTC,CASSLVGNSGANVLTF
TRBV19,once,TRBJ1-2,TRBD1,TGTGCCAGTAGTATTGGGCAGGGGGCTAACTATGGCTACACCTTC,CASSIGQGANYGYTF
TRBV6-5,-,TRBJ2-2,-,TGTGCCAGCAGAAAGGGACAGAACACCGGGGAGCTGTTTTTT,CASRKGQNTGELFF
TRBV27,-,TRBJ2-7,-,TGTGCCAGCAGTTTAGCGGGGGCTCCGTCCGAGCAGTACTTC,CASSLAGAPSEQYF
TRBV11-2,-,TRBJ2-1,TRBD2,TGTGCCAGCAGCTTTCTAGCGGGGGCCCTCAGAAATGAGCAGTTCTTC,CASSFLAGALRNEQFF
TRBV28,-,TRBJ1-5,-,TGTGCCAGCATTACGGCGGGACACATTAGCAATCAGCCCCAGCATTTT,CASITAGHISNQPQHF
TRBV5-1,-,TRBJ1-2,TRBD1,TGCGCCAGCAGCGCCGGGCAGATAGACAGGGGGCCCCCTGGCTACACCTTC,CASSAGQIDRGPPGYTF
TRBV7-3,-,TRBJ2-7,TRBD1,TGTGCCAGCAGCTTAAGACAGGGGTACGAGCAGTACTTC,CASSLRQGYEQYF
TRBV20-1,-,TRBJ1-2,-,TGCAGTGCTAGTGGTTGGACAAGTCGTAACTATGGCTACACCTTC,CSASGWTSRNYGYTF
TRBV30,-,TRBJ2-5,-,TGTGCCTGGATGGTTCAACCGAGAGAGACCCAGTACTTC,CAWMVQPRETQYF
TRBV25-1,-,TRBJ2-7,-,TGTGCCAGCGGACCAGGGACGGGGACCTCCTACGAGCAGTACTTC,CASGPGTGTSYEQYF
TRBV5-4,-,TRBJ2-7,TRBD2,TGTGCCAGCAGCTTGGGTAGCGGGGGGGCCCTCGAGCAGTACTTC,CASSLGSGGALEQYF
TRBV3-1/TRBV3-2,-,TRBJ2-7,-,TGTGCCAGCAGCCACGTCTCCTACGAGCAGTACTTC,CASSHVSYEQYF
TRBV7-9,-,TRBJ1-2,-,TGTGCCAGCAGCTTTGACAGTAACTATGGCTACACCTTC,CASSFDSNYGYTF
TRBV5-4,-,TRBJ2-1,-,TGTGCCAGCAGCTTGGGGGGCCGGGAGTTGAATGAGCAGTTCTTC,CASSLGGRELNEQFF
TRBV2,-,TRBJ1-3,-,TGTGCCAGCAGTGAACAGGCTGGAAACACCATATATTTT,CASSEQAGNTIYF
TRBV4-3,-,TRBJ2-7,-,TGCGCCAGCAGCCAAAGCGTAAACCGGGACGGAGGCTACGAGCAGTACTTC,CASSQSVNRDGGYEQYF
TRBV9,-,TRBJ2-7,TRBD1,TGTGCCAGCAGCGTAACCCCGGGACAGGGGATATACGAGCAGTACTTC,CASSVTPGQGIYEQYF